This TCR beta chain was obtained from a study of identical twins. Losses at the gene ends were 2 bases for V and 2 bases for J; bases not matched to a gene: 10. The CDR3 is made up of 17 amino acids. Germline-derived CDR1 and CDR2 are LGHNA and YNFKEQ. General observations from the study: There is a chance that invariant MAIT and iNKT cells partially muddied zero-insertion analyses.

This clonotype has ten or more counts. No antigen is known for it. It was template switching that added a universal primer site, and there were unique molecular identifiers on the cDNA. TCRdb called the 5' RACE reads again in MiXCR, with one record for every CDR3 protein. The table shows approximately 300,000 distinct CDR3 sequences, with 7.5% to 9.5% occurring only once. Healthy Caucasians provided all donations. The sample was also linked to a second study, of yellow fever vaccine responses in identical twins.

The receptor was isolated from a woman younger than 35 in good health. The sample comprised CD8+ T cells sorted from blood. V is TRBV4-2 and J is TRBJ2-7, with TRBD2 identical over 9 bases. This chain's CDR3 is CASSQPALAGSPYEQYF. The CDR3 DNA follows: TGTGCCAGCAGCCAACCTGCTCTAGCGGGATCACCCTACGAGCAGTACTTC.